This is a list of T cell receptor beta chains from one sample in a study of PD-1 blockade in classical Hodgkin lymphoma. Data came from immunoSEQ multiplex PCR; TCRdb stores just in-frame clones and leaves some out. The sample records tens of thousands of clones, nearly 90% being singletons. The sample was peripheral blood mononuclear cells (PBMCs), taken before the second cycle of nivolumab. The receptors originated from a human donor with classical Hodgkin lymphoma. Both conserved end residues are part of each CDR3. D genes are given only for firm matches. Clone size appears in some rows only: once, few, many, or a class for an expanded clone.

V gene: TRBV15; clone size: .; J gene: TRBJ1-5; D gene: .; CDR3 protein: CATSRAYRGGRYQPQHF; CDR3 DNA: TGTGCCACCAGCAGAGCTTACCGAGGGGGAAGGTATCAGCCCCAGCATTTT
V gene: TRBV5-1; clone size: .; J gene: TRBJ2-1; D gene: .; CDR3 protein: CASSLALINNEQFF; CDR3 DNA: TGCGCCAGCAGCTTGGCGCTAATTAACAATGAGCAGTTCTTC
V gene: TRBV5-4; clone size: .; J gene: TRBJ2-1; D gene: .; CDR3 protein: CASSLVGWRYQFF; CDR3 DNA: TGTGCCAGCAGCTTAGTAGGATGGAGGTATCAGTTCTTC
V gene: TRBV7-8; clone size: .; J gene: TRBJ1-1; D gene: .; CDR3 protein: CASSRAAGDLLKAFF; CDR3 DNA: TGTGCCAGCAGCCGGGCGGCAGGAGACCTTTTGAAAGCTTTCTTT
V gene: TRBV11-1; clone size: once; J gene: TRBJ2-2; D gene: TRBD2; CDR3 protein: CASSLSAEAGGHTGELFF; CDR3 DNA: TGTGCCAGCAGCTTATCGGCTGAAGCGGGGGGGCACACCGGGGAGCTGTTTTTT
V gene: TRBV7-2; clone size: .; J gene: TRBJ2-2; D gene: TRBD1; CDR3 protein: CASSEQGVDTGELFF; CDR3 DNA: TGTGCCAGCAGTGAACAGGGGGTGGACACCGGGGAGCTGTTTTTT
V gene: TRBV5-1; clone size: once; J gene: TRBJ1-2; D gene: .; CDR3 protein: CASSLWGADGYTF; CDR3 DNA: TGCGCCAGCAGCTTGTGGGGGGCCGATGGCTACACCTTC
V gene: TRBV5-1; clone size: .; J gene: TRBJ2-7; D gene: TRBD2; CDR3 protein: CASSLSLGLAGSYEQYF; CDR3 DNA: TGCGCCAGCAGCTTGTCTCTAGGTCTAGCGGGCTCCTACGAGCAGTACTTC
V gene: TRBV27; clone size: once; J gene: TRBJ2-1; D gene: TRBD2; CDR3 protein: CASGGSGAYNEQFF; CDR3 DNA: TGTGCCAGCGGGGGTAGCGGGGCCTACAATGAGCAGTTCTTC
V gene: TRBV5-4; clone size: .; J gene: TRBJ2-5; D gene: TRBD2; CDR3 protein: CASSLSLLAGGPLETQYF; CDR3 DNA: TGTGCCAGCAGCTTGTCCCTACTAGCGGGGGGGCCTTTGGAGACCCAGTACTTC
V gene: TRBV2; clone size: .; J gene: TRBJ2-1; D gene: TRBD1; CDR3 protein: CASRGTGTGGYSQFF; CDR3 DNA: TGTGCCAGCAGGGGGACCGGGACAGGGGGTTATTCGCAGTTCTTC
V gene: TRBV28; clone size: few; J gene: TRBJ1-4; D gene: .; CDR3 protein: CASRSRLEGASKLFF; CDR3 DNA: TGTGCCAGCAGATCCCGCTTGGAGGGCGCGTCAAAACTGTTTTTT
V gene: TRBV5-1; clone size: .; J gene: TRBJ2-1; D gene: TRBD2; CDR3 protein: CASSFPTSGGTRDNEQFF; CDR3 DNA: TGCGCCAGCAGCTTTCCGACTAGCGGGGGGACCCGAGACAATGAGCAGTTCTTC
V gene: TRBV6-1; clone size: .; J gene: TRBJ1-2; D gene: TRBD1; CDR3 protein: CASSPGQYGKYTF; CDR3 DNA: TGTGCCAGCAGCCCGGGACAGTATGGGAAATACACCTTC
V gene: TRBV7-9; clone size: .; J gene: TRBJ2-5; D gene: .; CDR3 protein: CASGRLQETQYF; CDR3 DNA: TGTGCCAGCGGAAGGTTGCAAGAGACCCAGTACTTC
V gene: TRBV6-1; clone size: .; J gene: TRBJ2-2; D gene: .; CDR3 protein: CASSRDLGTGELFF; CDR3 DNA: TGTGCCAGCAGTCGAGACCTGGGTACCGGGGAGCTGTTTTTT
V gene: TRBV5-1; clone size: .; J gene: TRBJ1-1; D gene: .; CDR3 protein: CASRGRASGNTEAFF; CDR3 DNA: TGCGCCAGCAGGGGAAGGGCCTCAGGGAACACTGAAGCTTTCTTT
V gene: TRBV10-3; clone size: medium-sized; J gene: TRBJ1-2; D gene: TRBD1; CDR3 protein: CAISDVNRGDHYGYTF; CDR3 DNA: TGTGCCATCAGTGACGTTAACAGGGGGGACCACTATGGCTACACCTTC
V gene: TRBV6-5; clone size: .; J gene: TRBJ2-7; D gene: .; CDR3 protein: CASSYGTAAYEQYF; CDR3 DNA: TGTGCCAGCAGTTACGGTACCGCGGCCTACGAGCAGTACTTC
V gene: TRBV29-1; clone size: .; J gene: TRBJ2-3; D gene: .; CDR3 protein: CSGYSDTQYF; CDR3 DNA: TGCAGCGGGTATTCAGATACGCAGTATTTT
V gene: TRBV7-9; clone size: .; J gene: TRBJ2-2; D gene: .; CDR3 protein: CASSLGWQLNTGELFF; CDR3 DNA: TGTGCCAGCAGCTTAGGCTGGCAGCTGAACACCGGGGAGCTGTTTTTT
V gene: TRBV2; clone size: .; J gene: TRBJ1-6; D gene: .; CDR3 protein: CASSRTSGIFTYNSPLHF; CDR3 DNA: TGTGCCAGCAGCCGAACCTCAGGGATTTTCACCTATAATTCACCCCTCCACTTT
V gene: TRBV5-1; clone size: few; J gene: TRBJ2-3; D gene: .; CDR3 protein: CASSLVTGASADTQYF; CDR3 DNA: TGCGCCAGCAGCTTGGTTACGGGGGCTAGCGCAGATACGCAGTATTTT
V gene: TRBV29-1; clone size: .; J gene: TRBJ2-7; D gene: .; CDR3 protein: CSVGKQGGEQYF; CDR3 DNA: TGCAGCGTTGGCAAGCAAGGTGGGGAGCAGTACTTC
V gene: TRBV28; clone size: once; J gene: TRBJ2-2; D gene: .; CDR3 protein: CASRPSGTPNTGELFF; CDR3 DNA: TGTGCCAGCAGGCCATCCGGGACACCTAACACCGGGGAGCTGTTTTTT